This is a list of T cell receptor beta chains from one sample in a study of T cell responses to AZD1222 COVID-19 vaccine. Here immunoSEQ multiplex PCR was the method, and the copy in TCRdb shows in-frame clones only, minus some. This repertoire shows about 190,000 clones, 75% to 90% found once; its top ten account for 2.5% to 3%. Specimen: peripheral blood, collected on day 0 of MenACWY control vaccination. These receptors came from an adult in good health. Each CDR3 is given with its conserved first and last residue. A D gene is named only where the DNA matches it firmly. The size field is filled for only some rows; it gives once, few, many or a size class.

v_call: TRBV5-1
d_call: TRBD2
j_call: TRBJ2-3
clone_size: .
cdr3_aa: CASSSLGSGGATDTQYF
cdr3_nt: TGCGCCAGCAGCTCGCTTGGGAGCGGGGGGGCCACAGATACGCAGTATTTT

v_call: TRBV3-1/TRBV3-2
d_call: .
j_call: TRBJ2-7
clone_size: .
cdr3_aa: CASSQDELGPGLYEQYF
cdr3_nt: TGTGCCAGCAGCCAAGACGAGTTGGGGCCGGGTTTGTACGAGCAGTACTTC

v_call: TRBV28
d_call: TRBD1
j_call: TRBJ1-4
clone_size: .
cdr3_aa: CASSFSPTGGLATNEKLFF
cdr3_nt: TGTGCCAGCAGTTTTTCCCCGACAGGGGGCCTTGCAACTAATGAAAAACTGTTTTTT

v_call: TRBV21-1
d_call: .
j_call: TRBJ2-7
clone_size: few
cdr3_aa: CASSKASCRDRSSYEQYF
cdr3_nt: TGTGCCAGCAGCAAAGCTTCGTGTCGGGACAGAAGCTCCTACGAGCAGTACTTC

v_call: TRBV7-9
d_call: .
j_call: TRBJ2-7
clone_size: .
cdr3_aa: CASSSGQNRQWQYF
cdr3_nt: TGTGCCAGCAGCTCCGGTCAAAATAGACAGTGGCAGTACTTC

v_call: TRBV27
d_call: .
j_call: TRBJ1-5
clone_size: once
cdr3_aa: CASSPRPNQPQHF
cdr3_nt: TGTGCCAGCAGCCCTAGACCCAATCAGCCCCAGCATTTT

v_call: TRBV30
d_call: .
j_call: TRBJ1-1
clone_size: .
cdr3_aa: CAWRPGRLNTEAFF
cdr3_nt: TGTGCCTGGAGGCCGGGACGGCTGAACACTGAAGCTTTCTTT

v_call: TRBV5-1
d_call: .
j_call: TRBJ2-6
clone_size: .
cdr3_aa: CASSLVTAFFGANVLTF
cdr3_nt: TGCGCCAGCAGCTTAGTGACAGCCTTCTTTGGGGCCAACGTCCTGACTTTC

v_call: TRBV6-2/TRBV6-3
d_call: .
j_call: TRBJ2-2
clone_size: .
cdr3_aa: CASSYEGPANTGELFF
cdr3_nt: TGTGCCAGCAGTTATGAGGGGCCAGCGAACACCGGGGAGCTGTTTTTT

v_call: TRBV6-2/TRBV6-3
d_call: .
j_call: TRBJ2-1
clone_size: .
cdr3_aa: CASSPLTGSSYNEQFF
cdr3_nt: TGTGCCAGCAGTCCCCTGACTGGAAGCTCCTACAATGAGCAGTTCTTC

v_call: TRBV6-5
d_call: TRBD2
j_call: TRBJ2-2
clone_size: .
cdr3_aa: CASSYRLAGSTGELFF
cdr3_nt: TGTGCCAGCAGTTATAGACTAGCGGGGAGCACCGGGGAGCTGTTTTTT